Listed here are 10 T cell receptor beta chains from one sample, sequenced in a study of technical replicates of blood from a handful of donors. Assay: immunoSEQ multiplex PCR; the TCRdb copy retains only in-frame clones and omits some. The sample includes roughly 90,000 clones, 96% seen only once; the top ten take about 0.34%. Material: T cells isolated from PBMCs. The receptors derive from a human donor in good health.

The DNA of the CDR3 is TGTGCCAGCAGCTTAGGATGGGGGCACAGAATTGCCTACGAGCAGTACTTC. The encoded protein is CASSLGWGHRIAYEQYF. The V gene is TRBV11-2, the J gene TRBJ2-7; tentative D call: TRBD1 (6 bases). CDR1 and CDR2 from the germline V gene are SGHAT and FQNNGV. The CDR3 runs to 17 residues. Trimming removed 1 base from V and 2 bases from J, with 18 bases in between. Looking up the rest from reference TRBV11-2 and TRBJ2-7 gives the full variable domain: EAGVAQSPRYKIIEKRQSVAFWCNPISGHATLYWYQQILGQGPKLLIQFQNNGVVDDSQLPKDRFSAERLKGVDSTLKIQPAKLEDSAVYLCASSLGWGHRIAYEQYFGPGTRLTVT.

This clone was recorded a few times. The chain's CDR3 is CASSFSGGYEQYF. CDR3 in DNA: TGTGCCAGCAGCTTTTCAGGGGGGTACGAGCAGTACTTC. The V and J genes are TRBV7-3 and TRBJ2-7; D may be TRBD1 (7 bases). The CDR3 loop spans 13 amino acids. Germline-derived CDR1 and CDR2 are SGHTA and FQGTGA. V lost 3 bases to trimming and J lost 4 bases, with 10 bases between them.

This clone was detected once. V gene TRBV5-1 combines with J gene TRBJ1-2, with 7 bases that match TRBD1. The J segment lost 4 bases and the V segment lost 2 bases, leaving 11 bases of the junction unmatched. CDR3 length equals 16 residues. In germline, CDR1 is SGHRS, CDR2 YFSETQ. CDR3: CASSLSPGQQAYGYTF. The DNA of the CDR3 is TGCGCCAGCAGCTTAAGTCCGGGACAGCAAGCCTATGGCTACACCTTC.

The gene calls are TRBV7-2 and TRBJ2-2, with 7 positions matching TRBD2. This CDR3 comprises 14 residues. The junction had 5 bases not matched to a gene; V was cut back by 3 bases and J by 7 bases. From germline, CDR1 is SGHTA and CDR2 FQGNSA. CDR3 DNA sequence: TGTGCCAGCAGCTTCGGACTAGAGGGCGGGGAGCTGTTTTTT. This encodes CASSFGLEGGELFF.

The chain combines TRBV4-2 with TRBJ2-1; D may be TRBD2 (5 bases). The germline gives CDR1 LGHNA, CDR2 YNFKEQ. V gave up 2 bases and J gave up 4 bases, with 12 bases separating them. CDR3 length equals 15 residues. The CDR3: CASSQQRDTYNEQFF. The CDR3 bases are TGTGCCAGCAGCCAACAACGGGATACATACAATGAGCAGTTCTTC.

The V and J genes are TRBV11-3 and TRBJ2-5, with TRBD1 matching over 7 bases. This CDR3 has 16 residues. From germline, CDR1 is SGHNT and CDR2 YENEEA. Trimming removed 1 base from V and 3 bases from J; junction bases left unmatched: 8. As DNA, the CDR3 is TGTGCCAGCAGCTTAGGCAGGGGGATTCGGGAAGAGACCCAGTACTTC. Its translation is CASSLGRGIREETQYF.

This clone was picked up one time. V usage is TRBV11-3 and J usage is TRBJ1-2; D gene uncertain. The CDR3 is 12 amino acids. V was trimmed by 0 bases and J by 14 bases, leaving 13 bases between them. Looked up from germline, CDR1 is SGHNT and CDR2 is YENEEA. CDR3 nucleotides: TGTGCCAGCAGCTTAGATGTCACAGACAAAACCTTC. It is translated as CASSLDVTDKTF.

This clone appeared once. The rearrangement links TRBV5-1 to TRBJ2-7; no firm D call. The CDR3 runs to 13 residues. V lost 5 bases, J lost 2 bases, and 11 bases lay in between. In germline, CDR1 is SGHRS, CDR2 YFSETQ. The CDR3 sequence: CASRPTAAYEQYF. The CDR3 DNA reads TGCGCCAGCAGACCTACAGCCGCCTACGAGCAGTACTTC.

V is TRBV7-9 and J is TRBJ1-2; D perhaps matches TRBD1 (5 bases). Per germline, CDR1 SEHNR and CDR2 FQNEAQ (reference sequence). The CDR3 spans 14 residues. Trimming took 1 base from V and 7 from J, leaving 13 bases between them. The CDR3 protein is CASSLGGEASGYTF. CDR3 nucleotides: TGTGCCAGCAGCTTAGGGGGCGAAGCGAGTGGCTACACCTTC.

The rearrangement joins TRBV27 to TRBJ2-3, with TRBD2 matching over 8 bases. This CDR3 has 16 residues. Germline CDR1 reads MNHEY; CDR2 reads SMNVEV (reference sequence). The J segment lost 5 bases and the V segment lost 2 bases, leaving 9 bases of the junction unmatched. The CDR3 bases are TGTGCCAGCAGTTTAGTAGCGGGAATCGAGGGAGATACGCAGTATTTT. Translated: CASSLVAGIEGDTQYF.